This T cell receptor beta chain came from a study of human versus mouse CDR3 diversity and MHC coevolution. Across the whole study: immunoSEQ was reported to reach one in 200,000 T cells sensitivity. Study findings and constraints: About 1.6 million TCR beta clonotypes were estimated for humans, the largest repertoire. Human CDR3s averaged more deletions and insertions than mouse CDR3s.

Naive CD4 T cells were sorted as CD45RO-negative, CD62L-positive. As for this clone: Its antigen remains unidentified.

Profiled with immunoSEQ multiplex PCR; TCRdb holds only in-frame clones, not every one. Of tens of thousands of clones in the sample, approximately 92% are singletons; the top ten hold roughly 1.3%. CDR1 and CDR2 from the germline V gene are MDHEN and SYDVKM. Trimming took 5 bases from V and 2 from J; bases not matched to a gene: 5. The CDR3 contains 14 residues. Sequenced: naive CD4+ T cells from blood. Subset denoted: CD45RO-negative CD62L-positive naive CD4 T cells. The TCR originated in a person between 25 and 70 years old in good health. The chain links TRBV28 to TRBJ2-7, with 8 positions matching TRBD2. CDR3 residues: CASSPPSGPYEQYF. Here the CDR3 DNA reads TGTGCCAGCAGTCCTCCTAGCGGGCCCTACGAGCAGTACTTC.